These T cell receptor beta chains were read from a single sample in a study of beta chain features in type 1 diabetes. The method was immunoSEQ multiplex PCR; TCRdb's version includes in-frame clones alone and lacks a portion of them. Of about 620,000 clones in the sample, 15% are singletons; the top ten hold around 0.095%. Sequenced sample: naive CD4+ T cells from blood. Every receptor here comes from a man aged 18 to 30 in good health. Both conserved end residues are trimmed from each CDR3. Not every row has a clone size; where given, it reads once, few, many or a size class.

v_gene: TRBV2
abundance: -
j_gene: TRBJ1-2
CDR3aa: ASSLDTQPMAYT

v_gene: TRBV7-3
abundance: -
j_gene: TRBJ2-1
CDR3aa: ASSLEAGPYNEQF

v_gene: TRBV7-2
abundance: -
j_gene: TRBJ2-5
CDR3aa: ASRPPGLAVSETQY

v_gene: TRBV7-9
abundance: few
j_gene: TRBJ2-1
CDR3aa: ASSLEREGPYNEQF

v_gene: TRBV4-1
abundance: -
j_gene: TRBJ1-5
CDR3aa: ASSQGGQIKPQH

v_gene: TRBV2
abundance: -
j_gene: TRBJ2-5
CDR3aa: ASRKGRETQY

v_gene: TRBV20-1
abundance: -
j_gene: TRBJ2-5
CDR3aa: RQDRGETQY

v_gene: TRBV7-2
abundance: -
j_gene: TRBJ1-1
CDR3aa: ASSLVGTQSTEAF

v_gene: TRBV18
abundance: -
j_gene: TRBJ1-1
CDR3aa: ASSLLTGSEAF

v_gene: TRBV5-6
abundance: -
j_gene: TRBJ2-2
CDR3aa: ASSSQRSGTYTGELF

v_gene: TRBV5-4
abundance: -
j_gene: TRBJ2-2
CDR3aa: ASSLGLAMNTGELF

v_gene: TRBV2
abundance: many
j_gene: TRBJ2-1
CDR3aa: ASTRYNEQF

v_gene: TRBV7-2
abundance: -
j_gene: TRBJ2-7
CDR3aa: ASSLRSQGGPYEQY